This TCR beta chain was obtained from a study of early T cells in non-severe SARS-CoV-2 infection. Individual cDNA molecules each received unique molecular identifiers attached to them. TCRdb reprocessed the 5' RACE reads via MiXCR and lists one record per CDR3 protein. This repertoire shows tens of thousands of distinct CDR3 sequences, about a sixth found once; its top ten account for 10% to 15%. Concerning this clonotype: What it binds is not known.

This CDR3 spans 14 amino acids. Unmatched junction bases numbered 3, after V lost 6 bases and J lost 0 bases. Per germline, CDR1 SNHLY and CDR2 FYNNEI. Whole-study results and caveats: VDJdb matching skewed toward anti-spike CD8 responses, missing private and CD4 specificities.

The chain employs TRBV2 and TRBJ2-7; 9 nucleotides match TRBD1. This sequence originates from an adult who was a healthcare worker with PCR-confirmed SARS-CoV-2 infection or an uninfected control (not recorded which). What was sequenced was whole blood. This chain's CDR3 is CASRGTGNSYEQYF. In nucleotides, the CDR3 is TGTGCCAGCAGGGGGACAGGGAACTCCTACGAGCAGTACTTC.